This T cell receptor beta chain originates from a study of shared T cell receptors in the human thymus. The germline gives CDR1 SGHRS, CDR2 YFSETQ. V was pared by 0 bases and J by 4 bases, with 8 bases of the junction left unmatched. The CDR3 contains 17 residues. This clone was observed a single time. Libraries were prepared by immunoSEQ multiplex PCR; TCRdb keeps only in-frame clonotypes and omits some of them. The sample lists some 760,000 clones; approximately 85% were seen once. The same specimen was also included in a second study, on human thymus T cells.

The receptor comes from a girl younger than two with a congenital heart defect. The sample consisted of thymocytes. The chain has TRBV5-1 and TRBJ2-1; 9 bases line up with TRBD1. CDR3 in amino acids: CASSLEDRGEGYNEQFF. CDR3 DNA: TGCGCCAGCAGCTTGGAGGACAGGGGCGAGGGGTACAATGAGCAGTTCTTC.